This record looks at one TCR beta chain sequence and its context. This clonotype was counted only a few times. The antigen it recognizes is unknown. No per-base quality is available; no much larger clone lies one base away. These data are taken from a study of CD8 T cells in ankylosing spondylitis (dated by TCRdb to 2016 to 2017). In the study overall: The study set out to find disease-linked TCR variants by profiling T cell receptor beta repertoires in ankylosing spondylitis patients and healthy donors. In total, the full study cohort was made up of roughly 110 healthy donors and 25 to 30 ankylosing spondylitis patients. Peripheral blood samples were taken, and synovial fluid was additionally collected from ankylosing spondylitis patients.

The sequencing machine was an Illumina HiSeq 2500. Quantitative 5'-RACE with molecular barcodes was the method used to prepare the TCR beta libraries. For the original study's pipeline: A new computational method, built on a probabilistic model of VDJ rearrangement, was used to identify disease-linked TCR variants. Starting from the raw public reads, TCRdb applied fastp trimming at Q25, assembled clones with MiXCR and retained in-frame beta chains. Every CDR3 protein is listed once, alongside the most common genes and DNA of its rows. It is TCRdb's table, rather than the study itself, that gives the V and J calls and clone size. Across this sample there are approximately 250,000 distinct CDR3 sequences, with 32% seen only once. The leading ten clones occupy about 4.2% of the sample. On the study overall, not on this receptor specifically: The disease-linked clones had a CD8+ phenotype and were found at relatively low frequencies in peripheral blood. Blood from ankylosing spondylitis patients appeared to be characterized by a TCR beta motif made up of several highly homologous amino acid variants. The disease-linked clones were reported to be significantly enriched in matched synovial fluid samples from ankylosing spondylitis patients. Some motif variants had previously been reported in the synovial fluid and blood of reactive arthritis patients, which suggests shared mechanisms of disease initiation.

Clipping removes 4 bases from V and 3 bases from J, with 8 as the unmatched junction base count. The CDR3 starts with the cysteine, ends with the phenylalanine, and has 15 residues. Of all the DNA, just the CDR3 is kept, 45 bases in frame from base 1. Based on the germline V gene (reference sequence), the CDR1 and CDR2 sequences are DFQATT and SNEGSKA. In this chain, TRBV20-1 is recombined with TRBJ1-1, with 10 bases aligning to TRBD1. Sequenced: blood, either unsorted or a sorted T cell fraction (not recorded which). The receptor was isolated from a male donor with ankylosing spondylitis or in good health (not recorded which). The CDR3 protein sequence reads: CSATPGTGEDTEAFF. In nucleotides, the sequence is TGCAGTGCTACTCCCGGGACAGGGGAGGACACTGAAGCTTTCTTT.